This T cell receptor beta chain was identified in a study of T cell responses to AZD1222 COVID-19 vaccine. Across the study: Second doses at about 4 or about 12 weeks were pooled. Study-wide findings and caveats: Unmutated variant regions are reportedly the target of nearly half of TCRs that are spike-specific.

Points on this clone: Its specificity is not known.

Some clones are missing from TCRdb's copy, which holds only in-frame ones; the method was immunoSEQ multiplex PCR. This repertoire shows about 45,000 clones, around three quarters found once; its top ten account for less than 5%. This specimen consisted of peripheral blood, obtained on day 0 of AZD1222 vaccination. This receptor was identified in an adult in good health.

This CDR3 is CASSHPGQGAGYEQFF. In DNA, the CDR3 is TGTGCCAGCAGCCACCCGGGACAGGGGGCTGGATATGAGCAGTTCTTC. The J gene is TRBJ2-1, the V gene TRBV7-3; 12 bases agree with TRBD1. V was pared by 5 bases and J by 8 bases, with 10 bases of the junction left unmatched. The CDR3 is made up of 16 amino acids. Germline V lookup: CDR1 SGHTA, CDR2 FQGTGA.